The rows below give T cell receptor beta chains drawn from one sample of a study of cytomegalovirus exposure and HLA in healthy donors. The assay was immunoSEQ multiplex PCR, and TCRdb's table has in-frame clones only and misses some. This table has 150,000 to 200,000 clones, approximately 80% appearing once. The sequencing sample was made of PBMCs. These receptors originate from a male donor in good health and CMV-seropositive. The CDR3 runs from the conserved cysteine through the conserved F or W. A D gene is named only where the DNA matches it firmly. A clone size is listed for some rows: how often the clone was seen (once, few, many), or a class if it is expanded.

cdr3_length j_call v_call clone_size d_call cdr3_nt cdr3_aa
17 TRBJ2-1 TRBV27 - TRBD2 TGTGCCAGCAGGAGCGGGAGCGGCCCAATTTCCTACAATGAGCAGTTCTTC CASRSGSGPISYNEQFF
20 TRBJ2-6 TRBV4-2 - TRBD1 TGTGCCAGCAGCCAAGACTCGGCCGGGACAGGAACCTCTGGGGCCAACGTCCTGACTTTC CASSQDSAGTGTSGANVLTF
15 TRBJ2-5 TRBV27 once - TGTGCCAGCAGGCCCTGGGGCGGGGTTTGGGAGACCCAGTACTTC CASRPWGGVWETQYF
18 TRBJ2-1 TRBV5-4 - TRBD2 TGTGCCAGCAGTCTGGCCTCTTCGGGACTAGCGGTATACAATGAGCAGTTCTTC CASSLASSGLAVYNEQFF
18 TRBJ2-1 TRBV2 - TRBD1 TGTGCCAGCAGTGTTAACCCCTCGCTGGACAGGGGGCCCGATGAGCAGTTCTTC CASSVNPSLDRGPDEQFF
15 TRBJ2-5 TRBV19 few - TGTGCCAGTAGTCCTAATAGCGAAATAACTAAGACCCAGTACTTC CASSPNSEITKTQYF
14 TRBJ1-1 TRBV2 - TRBD1 TGTGCCAGCAGCGGACAGGTCATGAACACTGAAGCTTTCTTT CASSGQVMNTEAFF
14 TRBJ2-7 TRBV21-1 - - TGTGCCAGCAGCAAAGATGGGGGGTGGTTCGAGCAGTACTTC CASSKDGGWFEQYF
15 TRBJ2-7 TRBV21-1 - - TGTGCCAGCAGCTCTCGGACTAGCGGGAGCTACGAGCAGTACTTC CASSSRTSGSYEQYF
16 TRBJ2-1 TRBV7-7 few - TGTGCTAGCAGCTTAGTTCCCCGGAGCTCCTACAATGAGCAGTTCTTC CASSLVPRSSYNEQFF
14 TRBJ2-5 TRBV7-9 - - TGTGCCAGCAGCTTAAGTCAGGGGCGGGAGACCCAGTACTTC CASSLSQGRETQYF
15 TRBJ1-5 TRBV7-9 once - TGTGCCAGCAGCCGAGAGACAGGCAACAATCAGCCCCAGCATTTT CASSRETGNNQPQHF
16 TRBJ2-2 TRBV19 - TRBD2 TGTGCCAGTAGTATTTGGTCTAGCGGGAGCGCCGGGGAGCTGTTTTTT CASSIWSSGSAGELFF
14 TRBJ2-7 TRBV19 - TRBD1 TGTGCCAGTAGTAGGGACAGGAGCTCCTACGAGCAGTACTTC CASSRDRSSYEQYF
15 TRBJ2-3 TRBV6-4 - - TGTGCCAGCAGTGACTCGGAGGCTAGCACAGATACGCAGTATTTT CASSDSEASTDTQYF
15 TRBJ1-5 TRBV28 - - TGTGCCAGCAGGGGGGGACTGCTCACGAGTCAGCCCCAGCATTTT CASRGGLLTSQPQHF
12 TRBJ2-7 TRBV5-1 - - TGCGCCAGCAGCTTGGGACAGTACGAGCAGTACTTC CASSLGQYEQYF
13 TRBJ1-1 TRBV5-4 few TRBD1 TGTGCCAGCAGCTTGGACAGGGGCACTGAAGCTTTCTTT CASSLDRGTEAFF
15 TRBJ2-7 TRBV6-5 - - TGTGCCAGCAGTTCGCGGGACTCGTCCTTGTACGAGCAGTACTTC CASSSRDSSLYEQYF
14 TRBJ2-2 TRBV5-1 - TRBD2 TGCGCCAGCAGCTTCGGGGGGGGCACCGGGGAGCTGTTTTTT CASSFGGGTGELFF
20 TRBJ2-1 TRBV14 - TRBD2 TGTGCCAGCAGCCAAGACAGGACTAGCGGGGACCCCACCCGCTACAATGAGCAGTTCTTC CASSQDRTSGDPTRYNEQFF
11 TRBJ2-1 TRBV4-1 - - TGCGCCAGCAGCCAACGAGATGAGCAGTTCTTC CASSQRDEQFF
16 TRBJ1-4 TRBV19 - - TGTGCCAGTAGGCCGAGCGGGACGGTTGGACATGAAAAACTGTTTTTT CASRPSGTVGHEKLFF
12 TRBJ2-7 TRBV27 - - TGTGCCAGCGGCATTCAGGGCTACGAGCAGCACTTC CASGIQGYEQHF
15 TRBJ2-7 TRBV21-1 few - TGTGCCAGCAGCCCCCACGGGGGGAAGGCCTACGAGCAGTACTTC CASSPHGGKAYEQYF
13 TRBJ2-2 TRBV7-3 - - TGTGCCAGCAGCCGACTGAACACCGGGGAGCTGTTTTTT CASSRLNTGELFF
15 TRBJ2-1 TRBV7-8 - TRBD2 TGTGCCAGCAGGCTCCGGGGGGGGCGAGTCAATGAGCAGTTCTTC CASRLRGGRVNEQFF
13 TRBJ2-5 TRBV6-6 - - TGTGCCAGCAGTAAACAGGGAGAAGAGACCCAGTACTTC CASSKQGEETQYF
15 TRBJ1-5 TRBV25-1 - - TGTGCCAGCAGATCCAACAGGGCGGGCAATCAGCCCCAGCATTTT CASRSNRAGNQPQHF
15 TRBJ2-7 TRBV7-9 - TRBD1 TGTGCCAGCAGGGCTACAGGGGGCGCCATCCACGAGCAGTACTTC CASRATGGAIHEQYF
16 TRBJ2-5 TRBV11-2 - TRBD2 TGTGCCAGCACCGCCGGGACTAGCGGTCGGTTGGGGACCCAGTACTTC CASTAGTSGRLGTQYF
16 TRBJ2-1 TRBV7-8 - TRBD2 TGTGCCAGCAGCTTAGTAAGGCGGGAGGGGAACAATGAGCAGTTCTTC CASSLVRREGNNEQFF
16 TRBJ2-1 TRBV29-1 - TRBD2 TGCAGCGTTGAAGAACGGAAAGCGGGAGTTGTAGATGAGCAGTTCTTC CSVEERKAGVVDEQFF
16 TRBJ2-5 TRBV7-9 - TRBD2 TGTGCCAGCAGCGAGTGGCTAGCGGGAAACCAAGAGACCCAGTACTTC CASSEWLAGNQETQYF
14 TRBJ1-2 TRBV5-4 - - TGTGCCAGCAGCTTGGATGGGGCAGACTATGGCTACACCTTC CASSLDGADYGYTF
16 TRBJ2-3 TRBV7-2 - TRBD2 TGTGCCAGCAGCTTAGAGGGTAGCGGGAGGTCAGATACGCAGTATTTT CASSLEGSGRSDTQYF
16 TRBJ2-1 TRBV5-8 - TRBD2 TGTGCCAGCAGCTGGGATAGCGGGTACTCCTACAATGAGCAGTTCTTC CASSWDSGYSYNEQFF
17 TRBJ2-3 TRBV7-6 - TRBD1 TGTGCCAGCAGCCCCCGAGGGGCAGGGGGCCTCAATCAGCCCCAGTATTTT CASSPRGAGGLNQPQYF
15 TRBJ2-7 TRBV29-1 - TRBD1 TGCAGCGTTGAAGATGGGGGGACAGGGGGCCACGAGCAGTACTTC CSVEDGGTGGHEQYF
15 TRBJ2-1 TRBV16 - TRBD2 TGTGCCAGCAGCTTGGGACTAGCGGGAGGTAATGAGCAGTTCTTC CASSLGLAGGNEQFF
17 TRBJ2-2 TRBV7-2 - TRBD2 TGTGCCAGCAGCGCGGGACTAGCGGGGGGAAGAACCGGGGAGCTGTTTTTT CASSAGLAGGRTGELFF
16 TRBJ2-5 TRBV5-1 - TRBD2 TGCGCCAGCAGGGTAGTTGGAGCGGGAGGAACCGGGGAGCAGTACTTC CASRVVGAGGTGEQYF
15 TRBJ2-3 TRBV28 - - TGTGCCGGCAGCCCTACAGGGGAGGGCACAGATACGCAGTATTTT CAGSPTGEGTDTQYF
14 TRBJ2-2 TRBV10-3 - - TGTGCCATCAGTGGCCGAGGGGGCACCGGGGAGCTGTTTTTT CAISGRGGTGELFF
15 TRBJ2-7 TRBV27 - - TGTGCCAGCAGTTTACACAGGACCAGAGGTTACGAGCAGTACTTC CASSLHRTRGYEQYF
13 TRBJ1-3 TRBV25-1 - - TGTGCCAGCAGTCCTGGGGGCGGAAACACCATATATTTT CASSPGGGNTIYF